The TCR beta chain under discussion was sequenced for a study of T cell repertoires in cytomegalovirus infection. TCRdb recomputed calls from the reads with MiXCR, one row per CDR3 protein. There are 50,000 to 65,000 distinct CDR3 sequences in the sample; 15% to 25% occur only once, and roughly 60% lies in the top ten. A word on this clonotype: Its specificity is not known.

Study results and limitations: People with CMV and the relevant HLA were identified by cumulative public TCR beta family frequency.

The germline V and J ends were trimmed by 4 bases and 2 bases, with 12 bases remaining between them. The CDR3 is 15 residues long. This material consisted of CD8+ T cells from cultured PBMCs, taken from culture after CMV antigen stimulation. The origin of this receptor is a human donor in good health (CMV status not recorded). Some clones in this sample may be carry-over from other donors' samples. V and J are TRBV12-3 or TRBV12-4 and TRBJ1-5, with a weak D call TRBD1 (5 bases). Here the CDR3 reads CASSSGTSGNQPQHF. CDR3 DNA sequence: TGTGCCAGCAGTTCAGGGACGTCGGGCAATCAGCCCCAGCATTTT.